The clone carrying this TCR beta chain was seen a few times. There are 13 residues in the CDR3. V was cut by 9 bases and J by 0 bases, with 10 bases left in between. Germline values: CDR1 KGHDR, CDR2 SFDVKD. RNA amounts of roughly 0.45 to 1 ug underwent reverse transcription with random hexamers. MiXCR, applied by TCRdb to the immunoSEQ multiplex PCR reads, yields one record per CDR3 protein. The data contain about 180,000 distinct CDR3 sequences, 85% to 95% of them singletons. This specimen belongs to a study of CD8 T cells in Susac syndrome. What was sequenced was CD8+ T cells from PBMCs. The genes are TRBV24-1 and TRBJ1-1; D unclear. The receptor was derived from a human donor with multiple sclerosis. As DNA, the CDR3 is TGTGCCACCTCCTCGGGCTTGAACACTGAAGCTTTCTTT. Residues: CATSSGLNTEAFF.